A selection of T cell receptor beta chains follows, all from one sample in a study of T cell responses to AZD1222 COVID-19 vaccine. Generated by immunoSEQ multiplex PCR, the TCRdb table keeps only in-frame clones and is missing some. The sample includes around 44,000 clones, about 86% of them seen just once. Sequenced here: peripheral blood, sampled 28 days after the second AZD1222 dose. All receptors derive from an adult who received the AZD1222 COVID-19 vaccine. The conserved cysteine and the conserved F or W are not part of the CDR3 here. Clone size is not always given. Where it is, it says once, few, many or a class for expanded clones.

>TRBV9|TRBJ1-1|13|.
ASSVRTDMNTEAF
>TRBV5-4|TRBJ2-4|14|.
ASSLDPRLAKNIQY
>TRBV28|TRBJ2-1|13|.
ASTPPVRTWGEQF
>TRBV4-1|TRBJ1-2|14|.
ASSQDGTGALYGYT
>TRBV18|TRBJ2-1|12|.
ATRGLAGSDEQF
>TRBV19|TRBJ2-1|11|.
ASSARRAWEQF
>TRBV28|TRBJ2-7|10|.
ASTLGNYEQY
>TRBV7-3|TRBJ2-7|13|.
ASTIKRTGMNEQY
>TRBV5-4|TRBJ2-7|13|.
ASSSRGVQSYEQY
>TRBV4-2|TRBJ1-5|13|.
ASSQGGGNNQPQH
>TRBV2|TRBJ2-7|13|.
ASSVESGDNYEQY
>TRBV24-1|TRBJ2-3|12|.
ATSDSPSADTQY
>TRBV30|TRBJ2-3|12|.
AWSRGTGPDTQY
>TRBV5-1|TRBJ2-7|12|.
ASSFLGSSYEQY
>TRBV9|TRBJ2-3|16|.
ASSVDPTSGGFTDTQY
>TRBV6-5|TRBJ2-1|13|.
ASSRTSGSYNEQF
>TRBV4-2|TRBJ1-5|16|.
ASSQDPRMGFSNQPQH
>TRBV10-1|TRBJ1-5|9|once
ASQDAQPQH
>TRBV28|TRBJ1-6|12|.
ASTPRTEGSPLH
>TRBV30|TRBJ1-1|12|few
AWSVLGGWPEAF
>TRBV11-3|TRBJ2-3|13|once
ASSPGTGGTDTQY
>TRBV6-1|TRBJ1-1|13|.
ASSEAREGRTEAF
>TRBV25-1|TRBJ1-3|11|once
ASRQTGGNTIY
>TRBV7-9|TRBJ2-1|16|few
ASSLVGLAGVFYNEQF
>TRBV5-1|TRBJ2-1|13|.
ASIPLAGGRNEQF
>TRBV24-1|TRBJ1-5|13|.
ATSPGGYFNQPQH
>TRBV18|TRBJ1-2|11|.
ASSQDRAYGYT
>TRBV15|TRBJ2-7|13|.
ATSRISGSSYEQY
>TRBV2|TRBJ1-5|11|.
ASSGEGNQPQH
>TRBV7-3|TRBJ2-1|14|.
ASSPEGGYSTPQQF
>TRBV7-8|TRBJ2-5|13|.
ASSLGRTAQETQY
>TRBV13|TRBJ2-1|13|.
ASSLTLARYNEQF
>TRBV5-4|TRBJ1-2|12|.
ASSLISQGGGYT
>TRBV7-2|TRBJ2-3|15|.
ASSPAVGTPSTDTQY
>TRBV7-8|TRBJ2-7|12|.
ASSLVAGNYEQY
>TRBV7-7|TRBJ2-5|16|.
ASSSPLDYSGSGETQY
>TRBV27|TRBJ2-2|12|.
ASSLSRLTGELF
>TRBV29-1|TRBJ2-7|12|.
SVLERFPSYEQY
>TRBV24-1|TRBJ2-2|13|once
ATNSGTKNTGELF